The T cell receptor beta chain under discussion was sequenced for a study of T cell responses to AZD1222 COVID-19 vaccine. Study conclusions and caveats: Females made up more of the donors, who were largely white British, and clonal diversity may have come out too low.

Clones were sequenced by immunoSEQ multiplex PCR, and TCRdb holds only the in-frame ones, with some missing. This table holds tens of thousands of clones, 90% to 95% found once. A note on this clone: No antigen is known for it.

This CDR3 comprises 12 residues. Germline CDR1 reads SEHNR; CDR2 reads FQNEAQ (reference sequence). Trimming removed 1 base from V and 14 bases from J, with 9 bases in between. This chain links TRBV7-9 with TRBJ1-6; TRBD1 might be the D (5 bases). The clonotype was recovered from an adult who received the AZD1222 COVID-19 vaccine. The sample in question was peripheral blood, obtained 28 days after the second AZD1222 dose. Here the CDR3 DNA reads TGTGCCAGCAGCTTAGGGGGGGGATCCCTCCACTTT. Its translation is CASSLGGGSLHF. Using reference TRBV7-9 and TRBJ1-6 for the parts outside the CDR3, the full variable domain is DTGVSQNPRHKITKRGQNVTFRCDPISEHNRLYWYRQTLGQGPEFLTYFQNEAQLEKSRLLSDRFSAERPKGSFSTLEIQRTEQGDSAMYLCASSLGGGSLHFGNGTRLTVT.